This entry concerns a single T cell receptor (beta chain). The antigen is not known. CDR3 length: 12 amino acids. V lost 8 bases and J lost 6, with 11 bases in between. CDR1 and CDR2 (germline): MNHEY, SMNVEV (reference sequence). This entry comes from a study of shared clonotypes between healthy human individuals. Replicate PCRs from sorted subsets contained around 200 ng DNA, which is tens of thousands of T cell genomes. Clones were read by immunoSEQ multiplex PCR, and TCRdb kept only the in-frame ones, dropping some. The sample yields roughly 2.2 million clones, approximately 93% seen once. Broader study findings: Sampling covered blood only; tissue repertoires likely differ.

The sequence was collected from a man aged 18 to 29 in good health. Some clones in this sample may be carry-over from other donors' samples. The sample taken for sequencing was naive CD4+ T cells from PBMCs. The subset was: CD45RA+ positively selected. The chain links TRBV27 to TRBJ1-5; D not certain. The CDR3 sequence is CASQRRGQPQHF. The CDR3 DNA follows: TGTGCCAGCCAACGACGGGGTCAGCCCCAGCATTTT.